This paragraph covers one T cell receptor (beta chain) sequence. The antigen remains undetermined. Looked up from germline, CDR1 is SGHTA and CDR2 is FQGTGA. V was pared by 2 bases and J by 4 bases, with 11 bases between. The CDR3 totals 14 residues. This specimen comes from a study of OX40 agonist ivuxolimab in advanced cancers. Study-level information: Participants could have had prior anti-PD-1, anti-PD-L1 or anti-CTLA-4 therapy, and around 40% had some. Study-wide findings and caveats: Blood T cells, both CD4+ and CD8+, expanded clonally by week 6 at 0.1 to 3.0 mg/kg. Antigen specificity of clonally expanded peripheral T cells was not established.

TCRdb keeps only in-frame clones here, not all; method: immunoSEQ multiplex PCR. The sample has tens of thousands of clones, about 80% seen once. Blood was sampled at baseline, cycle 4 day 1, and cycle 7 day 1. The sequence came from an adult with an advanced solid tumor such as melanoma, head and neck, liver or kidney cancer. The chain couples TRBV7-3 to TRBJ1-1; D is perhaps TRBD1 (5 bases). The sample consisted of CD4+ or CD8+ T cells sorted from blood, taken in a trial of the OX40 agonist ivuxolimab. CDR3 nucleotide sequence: TGTGCCAGCAGCTTAGGTGGGGGAACCACTGAAGCTTTCTTT. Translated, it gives CASSLGGGTTEAFF. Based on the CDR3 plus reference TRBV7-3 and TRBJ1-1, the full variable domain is GAGVSQTPSNKVTEKGKYVELRCDPISGHTALYWYRQSLGQGPEFLIYFQGTGAADDSGLPNDRFFAVRPEGSVSTLKIQRTERGDSAVYLCASSLGGGTTEAFFGQGTRLTVV.